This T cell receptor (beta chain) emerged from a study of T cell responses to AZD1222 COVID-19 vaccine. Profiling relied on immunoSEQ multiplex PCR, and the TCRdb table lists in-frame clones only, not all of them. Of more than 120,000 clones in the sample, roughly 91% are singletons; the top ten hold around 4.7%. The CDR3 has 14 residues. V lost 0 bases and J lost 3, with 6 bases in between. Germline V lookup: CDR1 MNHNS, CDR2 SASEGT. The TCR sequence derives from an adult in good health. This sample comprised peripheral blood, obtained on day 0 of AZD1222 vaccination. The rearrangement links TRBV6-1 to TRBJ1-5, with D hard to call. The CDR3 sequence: CASSEAQANQPQHF. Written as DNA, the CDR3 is TGTGCCAGCAGTGAAGCGCAGGCCAATCAGCCCCAGCATTTT.